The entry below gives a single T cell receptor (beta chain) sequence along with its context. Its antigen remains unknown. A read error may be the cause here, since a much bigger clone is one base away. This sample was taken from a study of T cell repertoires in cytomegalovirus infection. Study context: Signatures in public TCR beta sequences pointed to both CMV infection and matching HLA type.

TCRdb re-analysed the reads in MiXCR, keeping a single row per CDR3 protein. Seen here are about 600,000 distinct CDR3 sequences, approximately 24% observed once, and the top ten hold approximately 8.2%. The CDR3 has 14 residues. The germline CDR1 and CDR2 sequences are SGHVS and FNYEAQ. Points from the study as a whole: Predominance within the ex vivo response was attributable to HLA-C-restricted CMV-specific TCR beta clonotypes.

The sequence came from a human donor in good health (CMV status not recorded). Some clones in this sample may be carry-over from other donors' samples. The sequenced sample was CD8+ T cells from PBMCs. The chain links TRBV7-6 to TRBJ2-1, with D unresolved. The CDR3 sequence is CASSLAGPRNERFF. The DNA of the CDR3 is TGTGCCAGCAGCTTAGCCGGCCCACGGAATGAGCGGTTCTTC.